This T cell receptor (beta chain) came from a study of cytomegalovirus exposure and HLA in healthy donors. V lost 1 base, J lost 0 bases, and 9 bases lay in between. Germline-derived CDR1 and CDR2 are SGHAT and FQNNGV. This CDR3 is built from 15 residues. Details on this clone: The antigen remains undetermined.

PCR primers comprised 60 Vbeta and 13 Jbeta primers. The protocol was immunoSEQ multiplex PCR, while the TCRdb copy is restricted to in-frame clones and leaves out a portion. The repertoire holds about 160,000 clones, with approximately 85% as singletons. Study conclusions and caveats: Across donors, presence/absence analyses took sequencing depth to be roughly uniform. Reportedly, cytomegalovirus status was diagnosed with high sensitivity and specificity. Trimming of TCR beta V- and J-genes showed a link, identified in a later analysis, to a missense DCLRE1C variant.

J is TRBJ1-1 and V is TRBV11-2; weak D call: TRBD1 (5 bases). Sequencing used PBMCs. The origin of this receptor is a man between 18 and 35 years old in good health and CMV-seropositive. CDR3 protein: CASSLGQTVNTEAFF. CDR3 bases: TGTGCCAGCAGCTTAGGGCAGACAGTGAACACTGAAGCTTTCTTT. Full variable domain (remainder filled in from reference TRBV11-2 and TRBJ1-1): EAGVAQSPRYKIIEKRQSVAFWCNPISGHATLYWYQQILGQGPKLLIQFQNNGVVDDSQLPKDRFSAERLKGVDSTLKIQPAKLEDSAVYLCASSLGQTVNTEAFFGQGTRLTVV.